Listed here are 10 T cell receptor beta chains from one sample, sequenced in a study of cytomegalovirus exposure and HLA in healthy donors. Both 60 Vbeta primers and 13 Jbeta primers went into the PCR. The data were produced by immunoSEQ multiplex PCR, yet TCRdb's version contains in-frame clones alone and is incomplete. Found here are around 170,000 clones, over 70% of them singletons; the top ten hold around 3%. Sequenced sample: PBMCs. The receptor source for this set is a woman between 50 and 59 years old in good health and CMV-seropositive.

The chain couples TRBV30 to TRBJ1-1, with TRBD1 as a possible D gene (5 bases). Germline CDR1 is GTSNPN and CDR2 is SVGIG (reference sequence). Trimming cost V 1 base and J 10 bases, with 10 bases left between them. The CDR3 consists of 11 residues. The CDR3 nucleotides read TGTGCCTGGAGTGGCCAAGGGGTAGCTTTCTTT. Its translation is CAWSGQGVAFF.

This chain connects TRBV2 to TRBJ1-2; a possible D gene is TRBD1 (5 bases). V was pared by 5 bases and J by 4 bases, with 11 bases between. The CDR3 sequence is 13 residues long. The germline V gene encodes CDR1 SNHLY and CDR2 FYNNEI. The chain's CDR3 is CASSPGGTYGYTF. DNA of the CDR3: TGTGCCAGCAGTCCCGGGGGGACCTATGGCTACACCTTC. The complete variable domain, with remaining parts taken from reference TRBV2 and TRBJ1-2, reads EPEVTQTPSHQVTQMGQEVILRCVPISNHLYFYWYRQILGQKVEFLVSFYNNEISEKSEIFDDQFSVERPDGSNFTLKIRSTKLEDSAMYFCASSPGGTYGYTFGSGTRLTVV.

The CDR3 DNA sequence: TGTGCCAGTAGTATAGATAGGAGGACCCGCGAGCAGTACTTC. Translated: CASSIDRRTREQYF. The chain combines TRBV19 with TRBJ2-7; D may be TRBD2 (5 bases). This CDR3 contains 14 residues. Germline assignment: CDR1 LNHDA and CDR2 SQIVND (reference sequence). Trimming stripped 0 bases from V and 6 bases from J, with 12 bases between.

The rearrangement uses TRBV18 and TRBJ1-2; D perhaps matches TRBD1 (6 bases). Per the germline V gene, CDR1 is KGHSH and CDR2 is LQKENI. V was clipped by 5 bases and J by 4 bases, with 11 bases between them. The CDR3 length is 13 residues. CDR3 loop: CASSSSGVYGYTF. In DNA, the CDR3 is TGTGCCAGCTCATCATCAGGGGTCTATGGCTACACCTTC.

The chain carries TRBV6-1 and TRBJ2-5; D might be TRBD1 (6 bases). Trimming pared 5 bases from V and 4 bases from J, leaving 11 bases between. The CDR3 is 13 residues long. The V gene's germline CDR1 is MNHNS and CDR2 SASEGT. DNA of the CDR3: TGTGCCAGCAGTCAGGGGTCGGGAGAGACCCAGTACTTC. It specifies CASSQGSGETQYF.

The genes are TRBV11-3 and TRBJ1-2; TRBD1 aligns across 9 bases. The germline CDR1 and CDR2 sequences are SGHNT and YENEEA. Trimming at V came to 2 bases and at J to 3 bases, leaving 7 bases not matched to a gene. CDR3 length: 16 amino acids. In DNA form, the CDR3 reads TGTGCCAGCAGCTTACAAGGGGACAGGGATTACTATGGCTACACCTTC. The encoded protein is CASSLQGDRDYYGYTF. Full variable domain (remainder filled in from reference TRBV11-3 and TRBJ1-2): EAGVVQSPRYKIIEKKQPVAFWCNPISGHNTLYWYLQNLGQGPELLIRYENEEAVDDSQLPKDRFSAERLKGVDSTLKIQPAELGDSAVYLCASSLQGDRDYYGYTFGSGTRLTVV.

CDR3 sequence: CASSTTGQGYGYTF. DNA of the CDR3: TGTGCCAGTAGTACGACAGGCCAAGGCTATGGCTACACCTTC. The rearrangement joins TRBV19 to TRBJ1-2, with D possibly being TRBD1 (6 bases). The germline V gene encodes CDR1 LNHDA and CDR2 SQIVND (reference sequence). V shed 4 bases and J shed 4 bases, with 13 bases lying between them. The CDR3 is 14 amino acids.

This clone was picked up a small number of times. V gene TRBV5-8 combines with J gene TRBJ2-4; D not certain. CDR1 SGHTS and CDR2 YDEGEE come from the germline V gene. V was shortened by 2 bases and J by 0 bases, with 6 bases between the two germline ends. CDR3 length: 14 residues. The CDR3 is CASSLRLAKNIQYF. The CDR3 region has the DNA TGTGCCAGCAGCTTAAGACTAGCCAAAAACATTCAGTACTTC. The full variable domain, its missing parts supplied by reference TRBV5-8 and TRBJ2-4, is EAGVTQSPTHLIKTRGQQATLRCSPISGHTSVYWYQQALGLGLQFLLWYDEGEERNRGNFPPRFSGRQFPNYSSELNVNALELEDSALYLCASSLRLAKNIQYFGAGTRLSVL.

The chain has TRBV28 and TRBJ1-5; 8 positions match TRBD1. The trim removed 6 bases at V and 9 bases at J, leaving 7 bases unmatched. CDR1 and CDR2 (germline): MDHEN, SYDVKM. The CDR3 has 13 amino acids. The CDR3 sequence is CASRSQGEGPQHF. The CDR3 bases are TGTGCCAGCAGATCACAGGGGGAGGGGCCCCAGCATTTT.

The chain carries TRBV6-1 and TRBJ2-5, with 8 nucleotides matching TRBD1. Germline assignment: CDR1 MNHNS and CDR2 SASEGT. The CDR3 is 13 amino acids. V dropped 2 bases and J dropped 9; count of bases not matched to a gene: 5. This CDR3 is CASSERQGAAQYF. CDR3 coding DNA: TGTGCCAGCAGTGAACGCCAGGGGGCGGCCCAGTACTTC.